Included here is one T cell receptor beta chain sequence, with context. This record belongs to a study of CD8+CD57+ T cells in acquired aplastic anemia. On the study more broadly: DNA per sorted CD4+ or CD8+ sample ranged 0.2 to 27.4 ug, averaging about 2.9 ug.

Deletions cut 3 bases from V and 4 bases from J, with 12 bases between. Germline CDR1 and CDR2: SGHVS and FQNEAQ. This CDR3 region has 14 residues. Researchers used genomic DNA as the template to profile TCR beta VDJ and CDR3. TCRdb independently ran MiXCR on the reads; one entry per CDR3 protein. The data show roughly 190,000 distinct CDR3 sequences, 40% to 55% seen once. By flow cytometry, patients selected for sequencing had shown an expansion of CD8+CD57+ cells. Blood samples were obtained from patients who had received no prior therapy. This receptor was taken from a human donor with aplastic anemia. The chain has TRBV7-8 and TRBJ1-1; D not resolved. Specimen: sorted CD4+, CD8+, or CD8+CD57+ T cells (not recorded which) from PBMCs. This chain's CDR3 is CASSFRRVGTEAFF. In DNA form, the CDR3 reads TGTGCCAGCAGCTTCCGGAGGGTGGGCACTGAAGCTTTCTTT.